A selection of T cell receptor beta chains follows, all from one sample in a study of cytomegalovirus exposure and HLA in healthy donors. The method was immunoSEQ multiplex PCR; TCRdb's version includes in-frame clones alone and lacks a portion of them. The sample carries approximately 120,000 clones, about 96% recorded once. Sequenced material: PBMCs. These receptors were collected from a man aged 18 to 29 in good health and CMV-seronegative. Both conserved end residues are part of each CDR3. D genes are given only for firm matches. Rows may omit the clone size; those that give it use once, few, many or a size class.

len | abundance | j_gene | d_gene | v_gene | CDR3aa | CDR3nt
14 | - | TRBJ2-1 | TRBD2 | TRBV5-1 | CASSRRTSGNEQFF | TGCGCCAGCAGCCGTAGGACTAGTGGCAATGAGCAGTTCTTC
15 | - | TRBJ2-7 | TRBD1 | TRBV6-4 | CASSDLWDRDHEQYF | TGTGCCAGCAGTGACCTATGGGACAGGGACCACGAGCAGTACTTC
12 | - | TRBJ1-1 | - | TRBV6-5 | CASGLAGTEAFF | TGTGCCAGCGGGTTAGCGGGGACTGAAGCTTTCTTT
19 | - | TRBJ2-4 | TRBD2 | TRBV5-1 | CASSPRTSGRGLAKNIQYF | TGCGCCAGCAGCCCCAGGACTAGCGGGAGAGGACTAGCCAAAAACATTCAGTACTTC
13 | - | TRBJ2-1 | - | TRBV11-2 | CASSLDLSNEQFF | TGTGCCAGCAGCTTAGATCTGTCGAATGAGCAGTTCTTC
13 | - | TRBJ2-1 | TRBD1 | TRBV6-5 | CASSHPGGIEQFF | TGTGCCAGCAGTCACCCAGGGGGCATTGAGCAGTTCTTC
12 | - | TRBJ1-1 | - | TRBV19 | CASSIPNTEAFF | TGTGCCAGTAGTATCCCTAACACTGAAGCTTTCTTT
12 | - | TRBJ2-5 | - | TRBV5-5 | CASSVRGETQYF | TGTGCCAGCAGCGTTAGGGGGGAGACCCAGTACTTC
15 | - | TRBJ2-7 | - | TRBV6-6 | CASSPMAQSSYEQYF | TGTGCCAGCAGCCCCATGGCCCAAAGCTCCTACGAGCAGTACTTC
15 | - | TRBJ2-2 | - | TRBV6-4 | CASSAPGANTGELFF | TGTGCCAGCAGTGCGCCAGGGGCGAACACCGGGGAGCTGTTTTTT
17 | - | TRBJ2-7 | TRBD1 | TRBV4-3 | CASSQTSGTDYTYEQYF | TGCGCCAGCAGCCAAACCTCCGGGACAGATTACACCTACGAGCAGTACTTC
14 | - | TRBJ2-1 | TRBD2 | TRBV13 | CASSRSGTSNEQFF | TGTGCCAGCAGTCGCTCCGGGACTAGCAATGAGCAGTTCTTC
14 | - | TRBJ1-2 | - | TRBV4-3 | CASSPSTWAGGYTF | TGCGCCAGCAGCCCATCCACCTGGGCGGGGGGCTACACCTTC
15 | once | TRBJ2-7 | TRBD2 | TRBV28 | CASSRGTSGSYEQYF | TGTGCCAGCAGCCGGGGGACTAGCGGGAGCTACGAGCAGTACTTC
15 | - | TRBJ1-1 | TRBD1 | TRBV30 | CAWSQPDRVNTEAFF | TGTGCCTGGAGTCAACCGGACAGGGTCAACACTGAAGCTTTCTTT
16 | - | TRBJ1-3 | TRBD1 | TRBV7-8 | CASSSAGTGGVNTIYF | TGTGCCAGCAGCTCTGCCGGGACAGGGGGGGTAAACACCATATATTTT
12 | - | TRBJ1-2 | TRBD1 | TRBV30 | CVWGQGRHGYTF | TGTGTCTGGGGACAGGGAAGGCATGGCTACACCTTC
16 | - | TRBJ2-7 | - | TRBV21-1 | CASSKPRRGSSYEQYF | TGTGCCAGCAGCAAACCCCGTCGGGGGTCGAGCTACGAGCAGTACTTC
19 | once | TRBJ1-1 | TRBD1 | TRBV6-1 | CASSARGTGVDLSNTEAFF | TGTGCCAGCAGTGCCCGCGGGACAGGGGTGGATTTGTCGAACACTGAAGCTTTCTTT
16 | once | TRBJ2-7 | - | TRBV28 | CASKLRRGSISYEQYF | TGTGCCAGCAAGCTCCGTCGGGGATCCATTTCCTACGAGCAGTACTTC
14 | - | TRBJ1-2 | TRBD1 | TRBV28 | CASSLQGRDYGYTF | TGTGCCAGCAGCCTACAGGGGCGAGACTATGGCTACACCTTC
16 | - | TRBJ2-3 | TRBD1 | TRBV5-6 | CASSTGDPQRTDTQYF | TGTGCCAGCAGCACAGGGGACCCCCAGAGGACAGATACGCAGTATTTT
15 | - | TRBJ1-2 | TRBD1 | TRBV28 | CASSLPGTENYGYTF | TGTGCCAGCAGTTTACCTGGGACAGAAAACTATGGCTACACCTTC
12 | - | TRBJ1-4 | - | TRBV6-1 | CASRDREEKLFF | TGTGCCAGCCGCGACCGGGAGGAAAAACTGTTTTTT
14 | - | TRBJ1-1 | - | TRBV7-3 | CASSLMGPGTEAFF | TGTGCCAGCAGCTTAATGGGGCCAGGGACTGAAGCTTTCTTT
15 | - | TRBJ2-2 | TRBD2 | TRBV27 | CASSLESGLNGELFF | TGTGCCAGCAGTTTAGAGTCGGGACTAAACGGGGAGCTGTTTTTT
14 | - | TRBJ2-1 | - | TRBV11-2 | CASSSLGGANEQFF | TGTGCCAGCAGCTCCCTAGGGGGTGCCAATGAGCAGTTCTTC
18 | - | TRBJ2-6 | TRBD1 | TRBV2 | CASRHRDSFYSGANVLTF | TGTGCCAGCAGACACCGGGACAGTTTTTACTCTGGGGCCAACGTCCTGACTTTC
19 | - | TRBJ2-6 | - | TRBV27 | CASSLYQGSSSSGANVLTF | TGTGCCAGCAGTTTATATCAGGGTTCATCCTCATCTGGGGCCAACGTCCTGACTTTC
14 | - | TRBJ1-1 | TRBD1 | TRBV19 | CASSPGQGGTEAFF | TGTGCCAGTAGTCCGGGACAGGGAGGCACTGAAGCTTTCTTT
14 | - | TRBJ1-4 | - | TRBV9 | CASSEDSGGEKLFF | TGTGCCAGCAGCGAAGACTCGGGAGGTGAAAAACTGTTTTTT
16 | - | TRBJ2-7 | - | TRBV27 | CASSLSNFGGGYEQYF | TGTGCCAGCAGTTTATCGAATTTTGGCGGCGGCTACGAGCAGTACTTC
14 | - | TRBJ2-1 | - | TRBV28 | CASSKGDLYNEQFF | TGTGCCAGCAGTAAGGGGGACCTATACAATGAGCAGTTCTTC
14 | - | TRBJ1-3 | - | TRBV30 | CAWSEGHSGNTIYF | TGTGCCTGGAGCGAGGGCCACTCTGGAAACACCATATATTTT
14 | - | TRBJ1-5 | TRBD1 | TRBV28 | CASSFDRGGITQHF | TGTGCCAGCAGTTTCGACAGGGGAGGTATTACCCAGCATTTT
16 | - | TRBJ1-1 | - | TRBV9 | CASSVVRGNEQGQAFF | TGTGCCAGCAGCGTAGTCCGGGGAAATGAACAGGGACAAGCTTTCTTT
12 | - | TRBJ2-1 | - | TRBV27 | CASRTGYNEQFF | TGTGCCAGCAGGACTGGGTACAATGAGCAGTTCTTC
12 | - | TRBJ2-7 | - | TRBV28 | CASSLRQNEQYF | TGTGCCAGCAGTCTAAGACAGAACGAGCAGTACTTC
13 | - | TRBJ2-1 | TRBD2 | TRBV7-9 | CASSLAGGNEQFF | TGTGCCAGCAGCTTAGCGGGAGGGAATGAGCAGTTCTTC
15 | - | TRBJ2-6 | - | TRBV29-1 | CSVLGVPSGANVLTF | TGCAGCGTTCTAGGGGTCCCCTCTGGGGCCAACGTCCTGACTTTC
14 | - | TRBJ1-4 | - | TRBV7-9 | CASSLAREGEKLFF | TGTGCCAGCAGCTTAGCCAGGGAAGGAGAAAAACTGTTTTTT
14 | - | TRBJ1-5 | - | TRBV6-5 | CASSRTVSTQPQHF | TGTGCCAGCAGTCGGACAGTGAGCACTCAGCCCCAGCATTTT
16 | - | TRBJ2-5 | - | TRBV15 | CATSGTGPGAQETQYF | TGTGCCACCAGCGGGACCGGACCGGGAGCCCAAGAGACCCAGTACTTC
15 | once | TRBJ2-3 | TRBD2 | TRBV19 | CASSIRGSHTDTQYF | TGTGCCAGTAGTATCCGCGGGAGCCACACAGATACGCAGTATTTT
17 | - | TRBJ2-1 | TRBD2 | TRBV5-6 | CASSLELAGDSYNEQFF | TGTGCCAGCAGCTTGGAACTAGCGGGAGACTCCTACAATGAGCAGTTCTTC
12 | few | TRBJ1-3 | - | TRBV7-2 | CASSLANRALYF | TGTGCCAGCAGCTTAGCTAACCGCGCTCTATATTTT
16 | once | TRBJ2-5 | TRBD1 | TRBV5-6 | CASSLTGQGAYETQYF | TGTGCCAGCAGCTTGACGGGACAGGGGGCATATGAGACCCAGTACTTC
15 | - | TRBJ2-1 | TRBD2 | TRBV4-1 | CASSQRAGEANEQFF | TGCGCCAGCAGCCAACGGGCGGGAGAGGCCAATGAGCAGTTCTTC
15 | - | TRBJ2-7 | TRBD1 | TRBV7-2 | CASSLGGTVSYEQYF | TGTGCCAGCAGCTTAGGAGGGACAGTCTCCTACGAGCAGTACTTC
16 | - | TRBJ2-7 | TRBD2 | TRBV5-4 | CASSRGGTSANYEQYF | TGTGCCAGCAGCCGCGGGGGGACTAGCGCAAACTACGAGCAGTACTTC
14 | - | TRBJ1-5 | - | TRBV28 | CASSLGQGQQPQHF | TGTGCCAGCAGTTTGGGGCAGGGACAACAGCCCCAGCATTTT
15 | - | TRBJ2-2 | TRBD2 | TRBV12-5 | CASGLGLAGTGELFF | TGTGCTAGTGGTTTGGGGCTAGCGGGCACCGGGGAGCTGTTTTTT
14 | - | TRBJ2-7 | - | TRBV7-2 | CASSLEETGYEQYF | TGTGCCAGCAGCTTAGAAGAGACTGGTTACGAGCAGTACTTC
13 | - | TRBJ1-5 | - | TRBV15 | CATSIGTNQPQHF | TGTGCCACCAGCATAGGGACAAATCAGCCCCAGCATTTT
16 | - | TRBJ2-1 | TRBD1 | TRBV27 | CASSKAGTGYRGEQFF | TGTGCCAGCAGTAAAGCCGGGACAGGGTATAGGGGTGAGCAGTTCTTC
16 | - | TRBJ2-1 | - | TRBV27 | CASSLLPLGTHNEQFF | TGTGCCAGCAGTCTTCTACCCCTCGGGACTCACAATGAGCAGTTCTTC
14 | - | TRBJ2-7 | - | TRBV28 | CASSQRERSYEQYF | TGTGCCAGCAGTCAGAGGGAGCGGTCCTACGAGCAGTACTTC
16 | - | TRBJ1-2 | - | TRBV5-4 | CASSLESGSRGYGYTF | TGTGCCAGCAGCTTGGAATCCGGCAGTCGAGGCTATGGCTACACCTTC